The next 7 T cell receptor beta chains were all read from a single sample in a study of somatic mutations in cytotoxic T cells in rheumatoid arthritis. Clones were read by immunoSEQ multiplex PCR, and TCRdb kept only the in-frame ones, dropping some. The repertoire includes tens of thousands of clones, approximately 80% of them detected once, and approximately 3.8% sits in the top ten. The sequencing sample was made of CD8+ T cells sorted from blood. All receptors derive from an adult with rheumatoid arthritis.

This chain joins TRBV9 and TRBJ2-1; 7 nucleotides match TRBD2. The germline V gene has CDR1 SGDLS and CDR2 YYNGEE. The trim removed 0 bases at V and 2 bases at J, leaving 2 bases unmatched. CDR3 length: 15 amino acids. CDR3 residues: CASSVVGGAYNEQFF. As DNA, the CDR3 is TGTGCCAGCAGCGTAGTTGGGGGGGCCTACAATGAGCAGTTCTTC. Full variable domain (remainder filled in from reference TRBV9 and TRBJ2-1): DSGVTQTPKHLITATGQRVTLRCSPRSGDLSVYWYQQSLDQGLQFLIQYYNGEERAKGNILERFSAQQFPDLHSELNLSSLELGDSALYFCASSVVGGAYNEQFFGPGTRLTVL.

The CDR3 DNA sequence: TGCAGCGCCCGGCGGGGGTACGAGCAGTACTTC. Residues: CSARRGYEQYF. The genes are TRBV29-1 and TRBJ2-7, with 7 bases fitting TRBD2. J gave up 4 bases and V 7 bases, and 4 bases lay outside the gene matches. From germline, CDR1 is SQVTM and CDR2 ANQGSEA. This CDR3 is built from 11 residues.

This chain joins TRBV6-4 and TRBJ2-3, with D possibly TRBD2 on 6 matching bases. V was shortened by 4 bases and J by 2 bases, with 10 bases between the two germline ends. Looked up from germline, CDR1 is MRHNA and CDR2 is SNTAGT. The CDR3 sequence is 14 residues long. In DNA form, the CDR3 reads TGTGCCAGCAGTGGGGGGGACCTCACAGATACGCAGTATTTT. It specifies CASSGGDLTDTQYF.

Turning to this clone: Mismatch with germline at one junction end may stem from a read error. This rearrangement joins TRBV7-7 to TRBJ2-3; D remains unclear. Germline CDR1 is SSHAT and CDR2 is FNYEAQ (reference sequence). The CDR3 spans 13 residues. CDR3 DNA sequence: TGTGCTAGCAGCTTAGAAGTCACAGATACGCAGTATTTT. Translating it yields CASSLEVTDTQYF.

This clone showed up just a few times. The gene calls are TRBV5-4 and TRBJ2-7; D might be TRBD2 (5 bases). V was shortened by 2 bases and J by 0 bases, with 6 bases between the two germline ends. The CDR3 runs 13 residues. Germline values: CDR1 SGHNT, CDR2 YYREEE (reference sequence). CDR3 DNA: TGTGCCAGCAGCTTCGGGGACTCCTACGAGCAGTACTTC. This translates into CASSFGDSYEQYF.

This chain connects TRBV5-1 to TRBJ2-1, with TRBD2 matching over 8 bases. Germline CDR1 reads SGHRS; CDR2 reads YFSETQ. This CDR3 is built from 15 residues. Trimming removed 3 bases from V and 9 bases from J; junction bases left unmatched: 11. CDR3 residues: CASSSGTSRLGEQFF. CDR3 in DNA: TGCGCCAGCAGCTCCGGGACTAGTAGGTTAGGTGAGCAGTTCTTC.

This sequence joins TRBV19 and TRBJ1-2, with TRBD1 as a possible D gene (6 bases). The germline gives CDR1 LNHDA, CDR2 SQIVND (reference sequence). The CDR3 is 15 residues long. With 4 bases removed from V and 4 bases from J, the gap between germline ends came to 16 bases. The CDR3 is CASSTWTEAPYGYTF. CDR3 DNA sequence: TGTGCCAGTAGTACATGGACAGAAGCCCCCTATGGCTACACCTTC.